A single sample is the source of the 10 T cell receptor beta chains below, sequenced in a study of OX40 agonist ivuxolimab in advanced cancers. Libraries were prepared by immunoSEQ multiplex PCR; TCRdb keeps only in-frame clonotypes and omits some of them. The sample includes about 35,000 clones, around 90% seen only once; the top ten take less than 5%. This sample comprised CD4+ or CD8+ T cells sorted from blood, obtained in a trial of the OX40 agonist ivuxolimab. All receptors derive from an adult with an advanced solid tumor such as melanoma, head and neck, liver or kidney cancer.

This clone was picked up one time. As DNA, the CDR3 is TGTGCCAGCAGCTTATATGTTAGCGGCGGCTTCCGGGAGACCCAGTACTTC. Its translation is CASSLYVSGGFRETQYF. The chain employs TRBV11-2 and TRBJ2-5, with D possibly being TRBD2 (6 bases). The CDR3 runs to 17 residues. Per germline, CDR1 SGHAT and CDR2 FQNNGV. V was clipped by 2 bases and J by 5 bases, with 21 bases between them.

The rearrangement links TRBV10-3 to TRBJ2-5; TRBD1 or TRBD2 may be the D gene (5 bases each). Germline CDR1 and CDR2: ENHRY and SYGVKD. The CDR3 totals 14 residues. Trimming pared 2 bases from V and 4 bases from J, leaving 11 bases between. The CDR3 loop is CAISEVRGGETQYF. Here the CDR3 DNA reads TGTGCCATCAGTGAGGTGAGGGGCGGAGAGACCCAGTACTTC.

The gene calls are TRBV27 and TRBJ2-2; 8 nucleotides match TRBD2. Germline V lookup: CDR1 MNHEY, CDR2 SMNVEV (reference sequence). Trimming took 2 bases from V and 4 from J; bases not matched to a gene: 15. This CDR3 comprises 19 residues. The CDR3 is CASSLHGLAALQGTGELFF. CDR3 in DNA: TGTGCCAGCAGTTTACACGGACTAGCCGCCCTTCAGGGCACCGGGGAGCTGTTTTTT.

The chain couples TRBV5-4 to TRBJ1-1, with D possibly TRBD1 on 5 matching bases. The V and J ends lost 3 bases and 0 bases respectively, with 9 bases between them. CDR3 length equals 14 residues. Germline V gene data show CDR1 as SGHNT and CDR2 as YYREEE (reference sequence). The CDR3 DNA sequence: TGTGCCAGCAGCTCTGGAGGGGTGAACACTGAAGCTTTCTTT. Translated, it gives CASSSGGVNTEAFF.

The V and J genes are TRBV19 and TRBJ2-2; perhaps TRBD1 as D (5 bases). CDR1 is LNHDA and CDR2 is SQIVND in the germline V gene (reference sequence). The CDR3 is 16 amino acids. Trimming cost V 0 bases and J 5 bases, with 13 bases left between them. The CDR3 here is CASSIDAWQGTGELFF. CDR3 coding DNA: TGTGCCAGTAGTATAGACGCGTGGCAGGGAACCGGGGAGCTGTTTTTT.

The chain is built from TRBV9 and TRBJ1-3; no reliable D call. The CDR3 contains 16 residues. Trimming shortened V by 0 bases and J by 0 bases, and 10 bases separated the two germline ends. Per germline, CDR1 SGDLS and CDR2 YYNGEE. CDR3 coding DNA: TGTGCCAGCAGCGTAGTGGGTTCAGTCTCTGGAAACACCATATATTTT. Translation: CASSVVGSVSGNTIYF. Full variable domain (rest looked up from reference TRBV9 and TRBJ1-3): DSGVTQTPKHLITATGQRVTLRCSPRSGDLSVYWYQQSLDQGLQFLIQYYNGEERAKGNILERFSAQQFPDLHSELNLSSLELGDSALYFCASSVVGSVSGNTIYFGEGSWLTVV.

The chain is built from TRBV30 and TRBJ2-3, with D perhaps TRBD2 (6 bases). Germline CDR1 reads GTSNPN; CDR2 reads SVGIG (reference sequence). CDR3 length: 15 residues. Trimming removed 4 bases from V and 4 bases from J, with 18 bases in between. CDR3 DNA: TGTGCCTGGAAGGCCGGGAGTAGTTATCCAGATACGCAGTATTTT. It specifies CAWKAGSSYPDTQYF.

The CDR3 DNA sequence: TGTGCCAGCAGCACCCCCACAGATACGCAGTATTTT. Its protein is CASSTPTDTQYF. The chain links TRBV28 to TRBJ2-3, with D unresolved. The CDR3 length is 12 residues. V was cut by 6 bases and J by 2 bases, with 6 bases left in between. Germline lookup yields CDR1 MDHEN and CDR2 SYDVKM.

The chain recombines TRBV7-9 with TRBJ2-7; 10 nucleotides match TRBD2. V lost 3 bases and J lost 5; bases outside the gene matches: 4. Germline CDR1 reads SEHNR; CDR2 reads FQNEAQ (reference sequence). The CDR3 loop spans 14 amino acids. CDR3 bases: TGTGCCAGCAGCTTGCTAGCGGGAGAAAACGAGCAGTACTTC. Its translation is CASSLLAGENEQYF.

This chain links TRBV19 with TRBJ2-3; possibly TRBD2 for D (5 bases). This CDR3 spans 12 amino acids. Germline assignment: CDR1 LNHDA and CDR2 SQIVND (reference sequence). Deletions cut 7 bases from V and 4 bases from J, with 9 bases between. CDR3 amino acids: CASIDSADTQYF. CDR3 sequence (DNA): TGTGCCAGTATCGATAGCGCAGATACGCAGTATTTT.